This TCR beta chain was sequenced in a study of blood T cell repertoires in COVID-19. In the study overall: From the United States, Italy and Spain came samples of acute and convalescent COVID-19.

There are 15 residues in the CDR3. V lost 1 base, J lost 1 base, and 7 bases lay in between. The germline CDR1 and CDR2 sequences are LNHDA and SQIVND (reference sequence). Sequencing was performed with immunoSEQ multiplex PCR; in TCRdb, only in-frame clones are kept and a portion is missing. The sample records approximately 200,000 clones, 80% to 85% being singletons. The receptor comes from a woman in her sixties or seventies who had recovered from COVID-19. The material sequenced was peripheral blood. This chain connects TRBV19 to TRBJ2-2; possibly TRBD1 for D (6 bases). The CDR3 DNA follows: TGTGCCAGTAGTATAGGAGGGGGGAACACCGGGGAGCTGTTTTTT. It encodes CASSIGGGNTGELFF.